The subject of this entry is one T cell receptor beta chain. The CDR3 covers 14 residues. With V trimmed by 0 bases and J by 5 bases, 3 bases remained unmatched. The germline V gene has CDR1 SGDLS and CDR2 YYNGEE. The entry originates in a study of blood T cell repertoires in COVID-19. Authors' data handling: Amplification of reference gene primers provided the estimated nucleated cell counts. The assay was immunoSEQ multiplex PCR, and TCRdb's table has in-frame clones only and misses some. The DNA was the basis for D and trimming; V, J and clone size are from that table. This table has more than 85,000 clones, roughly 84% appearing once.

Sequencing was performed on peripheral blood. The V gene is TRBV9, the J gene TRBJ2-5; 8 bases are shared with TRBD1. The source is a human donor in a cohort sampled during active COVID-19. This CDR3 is CASSVGQGKETQYF. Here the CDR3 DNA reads TGTGCCAGCAGCGTAGGACAGGGGAAGGAGACCCAGTACTTC.